This T cell receptor (beta chain) was sequenced in a study of blood T cell repertoires in COVID-19. Overall study context: Sources were T cells, B-cell-depleted T cells, or PBMCs; the material itself was cDNA or gDNA.

In the original workflow: Researchers report that nucleated cell counts were estimated from reference gene primer amplification. The assay was immunoSEQ multiplex PCR, and TCRdb's table has in-frame clones only and misses some. The DNA gave D and trimming, while V, J and clone size come from that table. The sample has about 110,000 clones, 70% to 90% seen once. The germline V gene has CDR1 ENHRY and CDR2 SYGVKD. This CDR3 has 16 amino acids. The junction had 11 bases not matched to a gene; V was cut back by 3 bases and J by 8 bases. The TCR comes from a man aged 50 to 59 with active or convalescent COVID-19. Input material: peripheral blood. This chain uses TRBV10-3 with TRBJ2-2; 8 nucleotides match TRBD2. The DNA for the CDR3 is TGTGCCATCAGTGACCCAGCGGGAGAGAAAGGAGGGGAGCTGTTTTTT. Its translation is CAISDPAGEKGGELFF.